This T cell receptor (beta chain) was sequenced for a study of early T cells in non-severe SARS-CoV-2 infection. At least ten counts were recorded for this clonotype. TCRdb independently ran MiXCR on the 5' RACE reads; one entry per CDR3 protein. Of under 35,000 distinct CDR3 sequences in the sample, about 4.2% are singletons; the top ten hold roughly 12%. The sample was whole blood. This sequence originates from an adult who was a healthcare worker with PCR-confirmed SARS-CoV-2 infection or an uninfected control (not recorded which).

CDR3 region: CASSLYSVEPQHF. CDR3 in DNA: TGTGCCAGCAGCTTGTACAGTGTGGAACCCCAGCATTTT. V gene TRBV5-5 combines with J gene TRBJ1-5, with no clear D. The CDR3 is made up of 13 amino acids. Looked up from germline, CDR1 is SGHKS and CDR2 is YYEKEE (reference sequence). V lost 1 base and J lost 10, with 12 bases in between.